A selection of T cell receptor beta chains follows, all from one sample in a study of identical twins. TCRdb re-called the 5' RACE reads with MiXCR, one entry per CDR3 protein. The sample lists around 95,000 distinct CDR3 sequences, about 6% occurring once. Sequences were obtained from memory T cells sorted from blood. The origin of the receptors is a woman aged 45 to 65 in good health. Both conserved end residues are part of each CDR3.

v_gene | CDR3aa
TRBV5-1 | CASSPGLSNEQFF
TRBV7-9 | CASSFTGTEQFF
TRBV24-1 | CATSDLTGADNEQFF
TRBV29-1 | CSVLPTGMNTEAFF
TRBV20-1 | CSASGQIIGDTQYF
TRBV5-4 | CASSLGRAYGYTF
TRBV5-5 | CASSVGRAIGNQPQHF
TRBV5-1 | CASGSGLDTGELFF
TRBV5-1 | CASSHRGNTGELFF
TRBV20-1 | CSARDPGTYGEKLFF
TRBV6-1 | CATRDINMNTEAFF
TRBV24-1 | CATSDARGRTNEKLFF
TRBV12-2 | CASRLASQGDWLYGFTF
TRBV19 | CASSNEPGQSNQPQHF
TRBV12-3/TRBV12-4 | CASRAGTGSSYGYTF
TRBV24-1 | CATSDPGGGRDADTQYF
TRBV12-3/TRBV12-4 | CASSPNRGGRTEAFF
TRBV10-3 | CAISESRTGSYNEQFF
TRBV5-8 | CASSPGTGLKETQYF
TRBV12-5 | CASGFGDPIHEQFF
TRBV27 | CASRGQGYTGELFF
TRBV5-1 | CASSESEGRTQETQYF
TRBV13 | CASSPLGGRVYNEQFF
TRBV13 | CASRGGSYEQYF
TRBV18 | CASSPMGRDEAFF
TRBV6-5 | CASSSFDEQYF
TRBV20-1 | CSATHRDQETSGIGGTQYF
TRBV3-1 | CASSQAAGHQPQHF
TRBV25-1 | CASSDHGNQETQYF
TRBV7-2 | CASSLGPIYEQYF
TRBV7-2 | CASSPLDEQYF
TRBV4-2 | CASSQVRTSGPYEQYF
TRBV7-2 | CASSLRRNTEAFF
TRBV11-2 | CASSPGYEQFF
TRBV30 | CAWSGRTGDSPLHF
TRBV29-1 | CSVDTQYF
TRBV5-1 | CASSLSGLAGGQETQYF
TRBV28 | CASSLTTGATSGNTIYF
TRBV5-1 | CASSLATFTDTQYF
TRBV2 | CASRSWGFTDTQYF
TRBV15 | CATSRVGTSGTPDTQYF
TRBV29-1 | CSARGASGSTDTQYF
TRBV19 | CASSIRTGPSGANVLTF
TRBV27 | CASSTRQGHEKLFF
TRBV5-1 | CASWLPGLAGDNEQFF
TRBV10-3 | CAISRDGSGNTIYF
TRBV2 | CASSLPGLAGNRLYF
TRBV11-2 | CASSSVSGSRNEQFF
TRBV29-1 | CSVLLNTEAFF
TRBV3-1 | CASSQGTVGSETQYF
TRBV12-3/TRBV12-4 | CASSAQLAGGPYEQYF
TRBV6-5 | CASTTFAAGNTDTQYF
TRBV5-1 | CASSLLASGPNQPQHF
TRBV7-6 | CASSLAGRSQPQHF
TRBV27 | CASSLGEGLVENEQYF
TRBV5-1 | CASSSVAGGADTQYF
TRBV6-6 | CASSYKAGATSTDTQYF
TRBV7-9 | CASSLEGAGAEQFF
TRBV5-5 | CASSAINRAAEAFF